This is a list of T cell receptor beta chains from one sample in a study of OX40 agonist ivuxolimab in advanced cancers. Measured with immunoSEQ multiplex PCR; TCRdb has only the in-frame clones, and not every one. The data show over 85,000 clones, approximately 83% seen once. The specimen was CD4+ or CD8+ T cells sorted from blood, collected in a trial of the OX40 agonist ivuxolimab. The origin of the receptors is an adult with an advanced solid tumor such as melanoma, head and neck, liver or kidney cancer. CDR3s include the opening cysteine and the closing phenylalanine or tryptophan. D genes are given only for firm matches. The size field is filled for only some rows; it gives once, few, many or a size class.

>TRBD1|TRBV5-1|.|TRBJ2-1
TGCGCCAGCAGCTCGACAGGGGGCCGCGATGAGCAGTTCTTC
CASSSTGGRDEQFF
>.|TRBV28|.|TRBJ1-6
TGTGCCAGCAGTAATCTAAGAGGGGGGCGTATGTCACCCCTCCACTTT
CASSNLRGGRMSPLHF
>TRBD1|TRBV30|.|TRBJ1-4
TGTGCCTGGAGTGTGGGGGCAGGGGGCTATGAAAAACTGTTTTTT
CAWSVGAGGYEKLFF
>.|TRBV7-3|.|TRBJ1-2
TGTGCCAGCAGCTTAACCGGGGCCGGGACAATCCCGCTAAGGGATGGCTACACCTTC
CASSLTGAGTIPLRDGYTF
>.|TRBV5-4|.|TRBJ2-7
TGTGCCAGCAGCTTGGAGGGCAGGGGCTACGAGCAGTACTTC
CASSLEGRGYEQYF
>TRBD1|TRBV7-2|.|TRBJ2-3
TGTGCCAGCAGACGGACAGGGACTGATACGCAGTATTTT
CASRRTGTDTQYF
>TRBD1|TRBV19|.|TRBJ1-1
TGTGCCAGTAGTATGCTGACAGGGGGCGCAAACACTGAAGCTTTCTTT
CASSMLTGGANTEAFF
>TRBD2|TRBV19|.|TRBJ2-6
TGTGCCAGTAGTAAGAAGGTAGCGGGACGTACCTCTGGGGCCAACGTCCTGACTTTC
CASSKKVAGRTSGANVLTF
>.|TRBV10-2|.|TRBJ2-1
TGCGCCAGCAGTGTCAGCTCCGGGAGCTCCTACAATGAGCAGTTCTTC
CASSVSSGSSYNEQFF
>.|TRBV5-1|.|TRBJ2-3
TGCGCCAGCAGCTTGCCGGGTGGGGCCCCGGGGGATACGCAGTATTTT
CASSLPGGAPGDTQYF
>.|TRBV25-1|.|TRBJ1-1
TGTGCCAGCAGTGCGCCCTTGCAGGGGCAGAACACTGAAGCTTTCTTT
CASSAPLQGQNTEAFF
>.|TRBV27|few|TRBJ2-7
TGTGCCAGCCCCTGGGCTTCCTCCTACGAGCAGTACTTC
CASPWASSYEQYF
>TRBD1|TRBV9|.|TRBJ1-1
TGTGCCAGCAGCCGACAGGGGATGAGGAACACTGAAGCTTTCTTT
CASSRQGMRNTEAFF
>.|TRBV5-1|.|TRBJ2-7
TGCGCCAGCAGCATCGGACACAGCTCATCAGGGGAGCAGTACTTC
CASSIGHSSSGEQYF
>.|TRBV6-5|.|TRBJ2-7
TGTGCCAGCAGTTACTCGACAGCCCAGGCTAACTACGAGCAGTACTTC
CASSYSTAQANYEQYF
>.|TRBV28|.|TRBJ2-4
TGTGCCATTACGGGGTTAGCCAAAAACATTCAGTACTTC
CAITGLAKNIQYF
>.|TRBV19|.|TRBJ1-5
TGTACCAGTAGTCCCCCCCGGGAACTTAGCAATCAGCCCCAGCATTTT
CTSSPPRELSNQPQHF
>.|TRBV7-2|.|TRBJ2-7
TGTGCCAGCAGCTTGAGGGGCTTTCTAGATTACGAGCAGTACTTC
CASSLRGFLDYEQYF
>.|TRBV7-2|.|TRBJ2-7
TGTGCCAGCAGCTTAGCGGCCGTCTACGAGCAGTACTTC
CASSLAAVYEQYF
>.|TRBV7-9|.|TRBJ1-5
TGTGCCAGCAGCCCCGACGGGACCGCGCGCAATCAGCCCCAGCATTTT
CASSPDGTARNQPQHF
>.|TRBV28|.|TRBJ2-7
TGTGCCAGCAGTTCCAGCGGGACACCTTTCTACGAGCAGTACTTC
CASSSSGTPFYEQYF
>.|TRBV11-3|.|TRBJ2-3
TGTGCCAGCAGCAATGAGGTCAGAGGTACGCAGTATTTT
CASSNEVRGTQYF
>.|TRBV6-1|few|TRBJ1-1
TGTGCCAGCAGTATGGCAGGGAGGGCTTTCTTT
CASSMAGRAFF
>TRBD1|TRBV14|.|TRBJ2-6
TGTGCCAGCAGCCCGGGACAGGGGGAGAGGTTCTCTGGGGCCAACGTCCTGACTTTC
CASSPGQGERFSGANVLTF
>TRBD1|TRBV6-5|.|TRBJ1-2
TGTGCCAGCAGTCAGGGACAGTCCTATGGCTACACCTTC
CASSQGQSYGYTF
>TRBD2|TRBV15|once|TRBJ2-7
TGTGCCACCAGCAGAGATCCCCCGGGAGGGCCCTCCTACGAGCAGTACTTC
CATSRDPPGGPSYEQYF
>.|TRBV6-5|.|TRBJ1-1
TGTGCCAGTCAGCAGGGTGGTGAAGCTTTCTTT
CASQQGGEAFF
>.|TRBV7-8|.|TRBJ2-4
TGTGCCAGCAGCTTAGGGCTGGAGGGCCGAACTTACTTC
CASSLGLEGRTYF
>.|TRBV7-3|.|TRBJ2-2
TGTGCCAGCAGCATCACTAGCTCCCCAACCCGGGAGCTGTTTTTT
CASSITSSPTRELFF
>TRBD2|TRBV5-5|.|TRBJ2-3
TGTGCCAGCAGGAAGGGACTAGCGGCCCTCAACACAGATACGCAGTATTTT
CASRKGLAALNTDTQYF
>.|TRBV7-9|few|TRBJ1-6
TGTGCCAGCAGCTTAGCCCGCAGGACGCCTCCGTCAACCCTCCACTTT
CASSLARRTPPSTLHF
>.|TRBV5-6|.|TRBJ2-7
TGTGCCAGCAGCTTCAGGAGATTAGGCAGCAGTCCCTACGAGCAGTACTTC
CASSFRRLGSSPYEQYF
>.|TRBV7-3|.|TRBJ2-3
TGTGCCAGCAGCTTGGTTAGCTCAGATACGCAGTATTTT
CASSLVSSDTQYF
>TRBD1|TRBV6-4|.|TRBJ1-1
TGTGCCAGCAGACCTACAGGGGGTAGAGACACTGAAGCTTTCTTT
CASRPTGGRDTEAFF
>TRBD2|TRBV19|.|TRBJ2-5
TGTGCCAGTAGTACGAGGACTAGCGGGACCGCTAAGGAAGAGACCCAGTACTTC
CASSTRTSGTAKEETQYF
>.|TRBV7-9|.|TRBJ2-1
TGTGCCAGCAGCTTGACAGGTGCTGAGCAGTTCTTC
CASSLTGAEQFF
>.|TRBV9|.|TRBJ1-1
TGTGCCAGCAGCGCCCTGGCCGTGTCGAACACTGAAGCTTTCTTT
CASSALAVSNTEAFF
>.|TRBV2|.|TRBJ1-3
TGTGCCAGCACCGAGGGGGTAGCAGATGGAAACACCATATATTTT
CASTEGVADGNTIYF
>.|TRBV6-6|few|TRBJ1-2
TGTGCCAGCAGTTACTCAATAAGCTACACCTTC
CASSYSISYTF
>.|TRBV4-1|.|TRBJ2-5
TGCGCCAGCAGCCAAACAACTTCCGATGGGGGGACCCAGTACTTC
CASSQTTSDGGTQYF
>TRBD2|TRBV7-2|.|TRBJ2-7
TGTGCCAGCAGCCCTAGCGGGAAGGCCGAAGAGCAGTACTTC
CASSPSGKAEEQYF
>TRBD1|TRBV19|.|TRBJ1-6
TGTGCCAGTAGTATAAGAATGGACAGGGGTTCCTATTCACCCCTCCACTTT
CASSIRMDRGSYSPLHF
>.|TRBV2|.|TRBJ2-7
TGTGCCAGCAGTTATACGGCGATCGAGCAGTACTTC
CASSYTAIEQYF
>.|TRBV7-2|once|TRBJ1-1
TGTGCCAGCAGCTTAGGAGGGGAGGGACGCACTGAAGCTTTCTTT
CASSLGGEGRTEAFF
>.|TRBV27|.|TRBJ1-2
TGTGCCAGCAGTTTATCGGGGGCCTATGGCTACACCTTC
CASSLSGAYGYTF
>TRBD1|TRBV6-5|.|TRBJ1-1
TGTGCCAGCGGCGGGACAGCAATCATTGGGGCTTTCTTT
CASGGTAIIGAFF
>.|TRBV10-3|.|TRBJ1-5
TGTGCCTCAGGGGTTCACGTCGAGAGTCAGCCCCAGCATTTT
CASGVHVESQPQHF
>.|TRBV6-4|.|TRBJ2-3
TGTGCCAGCAGTCTGACTCTTGAAGATACGCAGTATTTT
CASSLTLEDTQYF
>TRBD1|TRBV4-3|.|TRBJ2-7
TGCGCCAGCAGCCCCCGGGACAGCTACGAGCAGTACTTC
CASSPRDSYEQYF
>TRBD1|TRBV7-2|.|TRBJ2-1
TGTGCCAGCAGCCTCCGAGGGACAGGGGGTAATGAGCAGTTCTTC
CASSLRGTGGNEQFF